Shown below are 29 T cell receptor beta chains from a single sample sequenced in a study of PD-1 blockade in classical Hodgkin lymphoma. Produced via immunoSEQ multiplex PCR; TCRdb's table is partial and in-frame only. This sample has about 47,000 clones, with approximately 80% found just once. The time point here: cycle 4 day 1 (C4D1), after 6 weeks of nivolumab. Every one of the patients relapsed after autologous stem cell transplantation (brentuximab vedotin exposure was variable). The material sequenced was peripheral blood mononuclear cells (PBMCs), taken before the fourth cycle of nivolumab. These receptors all come from a human donor with classical Hodgkin lymphoma.

This clone is deemed medium-sized. The sample has other DNA sequences that encode this CDR3 too. The V gene is TRBV19, the J gene TRBJ2-1, with TRBD2 matching over 11 bases. This CDR3 is 13 amino acids long. V lost 3 bases to trimming and J lost 10 bases; unmatched junction nucleotides: 2. Germline CDR1 is LNHDA and CDR2 is SQIVND (reference sequence). The CDR3: CASSIRTSGEQFF. In DNA, the CDR3 is TGTGCCAGTAGTATCCGGACTAGCGGGGAGCAGTTCTTC.

The chain links TRBV6-5 to TRBJ1-2; maybe TRBD1 (5 bases). Trimming took off 2 bases at V and 1 base at J, with 14 bases between the two ends. The germline V gene encodes CDR1 MNHEY and CDR2 SVGAGI. The CDR3 has 16 residues. The CDR3 DNA is TGTGCCAGCAGTTACCAGGGAGGGCTGGGTAACTATGGCTACACCTTC. Translating gives CASSYQGGLGNYGYTF.

The chain couples TRBV9 to TRBJ2-2, with TRBD2 identical over 14 bases. The germline CDR1 and CDR2 sequences are SGDLS and YYNGEE. CDR3 length equals 16 residues. V lost 0 bases to trimming and J lost 13 bases; unmatched junction nucleotides: 8. Here the CDR3 DNA reads TGTGCCAGCAGCGTAGAAACCCGGGGACTAGCGGGAGCGCTGTTTTTT. Its protein is CASSVETRGLAGALFF.

J is TRBJ2-7 and V is TRBV6-1, with TRBD2 matching over 9 bases. Germline loops: CDR1 MNHNS, CDR2 SASEGT. V shed 2 bases, J shed 6 bases, and the junction held 8 bases outside the gene matches. This CDR3 has 15 residues. CDR3 in DNA: TGTGCCAGCAGTGAACCGGGACTAGCCACCGGCGAGCAGTACTTC. Protein sequence: CASSEPGLATGEQYF.

The CDR3 spells CAWSSGSETQYF. Written as DNA, the CDR3 is TGTGCCTGGAGTTCGGGGTCAGAGACCCAGTACTTC. This chain joins TRBV30 and TRBJ2-5; D is possibly TRBD2 (5 bases). The CDR3 sequence is 12 residues long. The germline CDR1 and CDR2 sequences are GTSNPN and SVGIG (reference sequence). V lost 2 bases to trimming and J lost 4 bases, with 8 bases between them.

The rearrangement joins TRBV5-1 to TRBJ2-3; either TRBD1 or TRBD2 may fit D (5 bases each). CDR1 is SGHRS, CDR2 YFSETQ, per germline. Trimming removed 4 bases from V and 3 bases from J, with 18 bases in between. The CDR3 consists of 16 residues. The CDR3 protein is CASSPVGVGTTDTQYF. DNA of the CDR3: TGCGCCAGCAGCCCGGTAGGGGTAGGGACGACAGATACGCAGTATTTT.

V and J are TRBV9 and TRBJ2-7; perhaps TRBD1 as D (5 bases). CDR1 and CDR2 (germline): SGDLS, YYNGEE. The CDR3 is 15 amino acids. Between the trimmed V and J ends, which lost 0 bases and 0 bases, there was a span of 10 bases. In DNA, the CDR3 is TGTGCCAGCAGCGTAGAGGACAAAATCTCCTACGAGCAGTACTTC. Encoded protein: CASSVEDKISYEQYF.

The J gene is TRBJ2-4, the V gene TRBV5-1; TRBD1 agrees at 7 bases. The V gene end was trimmed by 1 base and the J gene end by 0 bases; junction bases not matched to a gene: 16. This CDR3 spans 20 amino acids. The germline CDR1 and CDR2 sequences are SGHRS and YFSETQ. CDR3 loop: CASSLRGQSGLPIAKNIQYF. The CDR3 coding sequence is TGCGCCAGCAGCTTGAGGGGACAGTCCGGGCTTCCTATAGCCAAAAACATTCAGTACTTC. The complete variable domain, with remaining parts taken from reference TRBV5-1 and TRBJ2-4, reads KAGVTQTPRYLIKTRGQQVTLSCSPISGHRSVSWYQQTPGQGLQFLFEYFSETQRNKGNFPGRFSGRQFSNSRSEMNVSTLELGDSALYLCASSLRGQSGLPIAKNIQYFGAGTRLSVL.

The chain couples TRBV5-1 to TRBJ2-5; the match to TRBD1 covers 10 bases. The germline V gene has CDR1 SGHRS and CDR2 YFSETQ. CDR3 length equals 15 residues. The V and J ends lost 4 bases and 5 bases, in that order; junction bases with no gene match: 8. Here the CDR3 reads CASSRGTGDQETQYF. CDR3 sequence (DNA): TGCGCCAGCAGCCGGGGGACAGGGGATCAGGAGACCCAGTACTTC. Drawing the rest from reference TRBV5-1 and TRBJ2-5, the complete variable domain is KAGVTQTPRYLIKTRGQQVTLSCSPISGHRSVSWYQQTPGQGLQFLFEYFSETQRNKGNFPGRFSGRQFSNSRSEMNVSTLELGDSALYLCASSRGTGDQETQYFGPGTRLLVL.

This chain connects TRBV28 to TRBJ2-7, with a possible D match to TRBD2 (6 bases). This CDR3 region has 13 residues. The germline V gene encodes CDR1 MDHEN and CDR2 SYDVKM. V shed 7 bases and J shed 9 bases, with 19 bases lying between them. The CDR3 here is CASNQGGDWGQYF. The CDR3 DNA is TGTGCCAGCAACCAGGGAGGAGATTGGGGGCAGTACTTC.

The J gene is TRBJ2-3, the V gene TRBV29-1; unclear D gene. With 0 bases removed from V and 8 bases from J, the gap between germline ends came to 9 bases. The CDR3 length is 12 residues. Germline CDR1 is SQVTM and CDR2 is ANQGSEA. The CDR3 here is CSVEDLSPTQYF. The CDR3 bases are TGCAGCGTTGAAGATCTGTCCCCTACGCAGTATTTT.

The rearrangement joins TRBV27 to TRBJ2-1; TRBD2 is a possible D gene (5 bases). V dropped 6 bases and J dropped 3 bases, with 12 bases sitting between them. This CDR3 has 14 residues. CDR1 is MNHEY, CDR2 SMNVEV, per germline (reference sequence). CDR3 sequence: CASRRLSFYNEQFF. The DNA of the CDR3 is TGTGCCAGCAGACGACTATCTTTCTACAATGAGCAGTTCTTC.

The chain links TRBV27 to TRBJ1-4; D call uncertain. Trimming pared 4 bases from V and 8 bases from J, leaving 11 bases between. The CDR3 has 13 residues. The germline CDR1 and CDR2 sequences are MNHEY and SMNVEV (reference sequence). CDR3 residues: CASSSIEKEKLFF. Here the CDR3 DNA reads TGTGCCAGCAGTTCCATTGAAAAAGAAAAACTGTTTTTT.

The chain recombines TRBV4-2 with TRBJ1-2, with 7 bases matching TRBD1. Trimming removed 4 bases from V and 8 bases from J; junction bases left unmatched: 13. This CDR3 has 15 residues. Per the germline V gene, CDR1 is LGHNA and CDR2 is YNFKEQ. The CDR3 nucleotides read TGTGCCAGCAGCCTCGGAGACAGGGTGAATCCCGGCTACACCTTC. Translated, it gives CASSLGDRVNPGYTF.

This clone is large within its sample. V usage is TRBV9 and J usage is TRBJ1-4; D possibly corresponds to TRBD1 (5 bases). This CDR3 contains 15 residues. V lost 0 bases and J lost 8, with 14 bases in between. Germline CDR1 reads SGDLS; CDR2 reads YYNGEE. For the CDR3, the DNA is TGTGCCAGCAGCGTAGTGGGGACTGAGGGCGAAAAACTGTTTTTT. Residues: CASSVVGTEGEKLFF.

The J gene is TRBJ1-2, the V gene TRBV30; D ambiguous. Germline CDR1 reads GTSNPN; CDR2 reads SVGIG (reference sequence). The CDR3 length is 14 residues. The V end was cut by 0 bases, the J end by 7 bases, with 15 bases between. The CDR3: CAWSVKTLSPGYTF. The CDR3 bases are TGTGCCTGGAGTGTAAAAACCCTGAGTCCTGGCTACACCTTC. The whole variable domain, remainder taken from reference TRBV30 and TRBJ1-2, is SQTIHQWPATLVQPVGSPLSLECTVEGTSNPNLYWYRQAAGRGLQLLFYSVGIGQISSEVPQNLSASRPQDRQFILSSKKLLLSDSGFYLCAWSVKTLSPGYTFGSGTRLTVV.

The chain links TRBV30 to TRBJ1-2; weak D call: TRBD1 (5 bases). The CDR3 is made up of 14 amino acids. Trimming stripped 0 bases from V and 5 bases from J, with 13 bases between. From germline, CDR1 is GTSNPN and CDR2 SVGIG (reference sequence). The DNA for the CDR3 is TGTGCCTGGAGTGTAGGGGCGGTGGGGTATGGCTACACCTTC. It yields the protein CAWSVGAVGYGYTF.

This rearrangement joins TRBV5-1 to TRBJ2-6; D not resolved. The CDR3 length is 17 residues. Trimming removed 3 bases from V and 0 bases from J, with 13 bases in between. The germline V gene has CDR1 SGHRS and CDR2 YFSETQ. Here the CDR3 reads CASSSTPLSSGANVLTF. In DNA, the CDR3 is TGCGCCAGCAGCTCCACACCCTTAAGCTCTGGGGCCAACGTCCTGACTTTC.

The rearrangement links TRBV18 to TRBJ1-3; 7 bases line up with TRBD1. V shed 2 bases, J shed 0 bases, and the junction held 4 bases outside the gene matches. The CDR3 has 16 amino acids. Germline CDR1 reads KGHSH; CDR2 reads LQKENI. CDR3 protein: CASSPATGISGNTIYF. CDR3 in DNA: TGTGCCAGCTCACCAGCGACAGGGATCTCTGGAAACACCATATATTTT.

The J gene is TRBJ1-2, the V gene TRBV2; D may be TRBD1 (5 bases). The CDR3 has 14 amino acids. Germline CDR1 is SNHLY and CDR2 is FYNNEI. The V and J ends lost 6 bases and 1 base respectively, with 12 bases between them. The CDR3 protein is CASRGDFLNYGYTF. The DNA for the CDR3 is TGTGCCAGCAGGGGGGACTTCCTTAACTATGGCTACACCTTC.

This clone was recorded only once. V usage is TRBV2 and J usage is TRBJ2-7; D might be TRBD1 or TRBD2, each matching 6 bases. Between the trimmed V and J ends, which lost 2 bases and 1 base, there was a span of 21 bases. Germline CDR1 is SNHLY and CDR2 is FYNNEI. This CDR3 has 18 residues. The CDR3 nucleotides are TGTGCCAGCAGTGAAATCGTGGGGGAAGGGGGGATTTCCTACGAGCAGTACTTC. Residues: CASSEIVGEGGISYEQYF.

J is TRBJ1-2 and V is TRBV6-1; weak D call: TRBD1 (5 bases). With 7 bases removed from V and 0 bases from J, the gap between germline ends came to 15 bases. The CDR3 length is 15 residues. CDR1 and CDR2 (germline): MNHNS, SASEGT. CDR3 protein: CASTIGAVANYGYTF. The DNA of the CDR3 is TGTGCCAGCACCATAGGGGCAGTAGCTAACTATGGCTACACCTTC.

This chain links TRBV5-6 with TRBJ2-3; 8 bases line up with TRBD1. Trimming at V came to 3 bases and at J to 5 bases, leaving 2 bases not matched to a gene. The CDR3 length is 13 residues. CDR1 and CDR2 from the germline V gene are SGHDT and YYEEEE. The CDR3 sequence: CASSWTGRDTQYF. Written as DNA, the CDR3 is TGTGCCAGCAGCTGGACAGGGAGAGATACGCAGTATTTT. The whole variable domain, remainder taken from reference TRBV5-6 and TRBJ2-3, is DAGVTQSPTHLIKTRGQQVTLRCSPKSGHDTVSWYQQALGQGPQFIFQYYEEEERQRGNFPDRFSGHQFPNYSSELNVNALLLGDSALYLCASSWTGRDTQYFGPGTRLTVL.

The chain's CDR3 is CASSLSTDTQYF. The CDR3 nucleotides read TGTGCCAGCAGCCTAAGCACAGATACGCAGTATTTT. This chain uses TRBV9 with TRBJ2-3; no clear D gene. The V gene's germline CDR1 is SGDLS and CDR2 YYNGEE. This CDR3 spans 12 amino acids. Trimming stripped 4 bases from V and 0 bases from J, with 3 bases between.

This chain joins TRBV11-2 and TRBJ2-7, with TRBD2 as a possible D gene (5 bases). V was trimmed by 1 base and J by 3 bases, leaving 19 bases between them. Germline CDR1 and CDR2: SGHAT and FQNNGV. The CDR3 contains 17 residues. The CDR3 here is CASSLGYRPRAHYEQYF. The CDR3 DNA reads TGTGCCAGCAGCTTAGGGTACAGACCGCGGGCCCACTACGAGCAGTACTTC.

This rearrangement joins TRBV2 to TRBJ1-4, with 7 bases aligning to TRBD1. Germline loops: CDR1 SNHLY, CDR2 FYNNEI. J was trimmed by 12 bases and V by 4 bases; bases with no gene match: 8. The length of the CDR3 is 13 residues. CDR3: CASSGDRDVQLFF. The CDR3 coding sequence is TGTGCCAGCAGTGGTGACAGGGACGTACAACTGTTTTTT. Combining the CDR3 with reference TRBV2 and TRBJ1-4 gives the whole variable domain EPEVTQTPSHQVTQMGQEVILRCVPISNHLYFYWYRQILGQKVEFLVSFYNNEISEKSEIFDDQFSVERPDGSNFTLKIRSTKLEDSAMYFCASSGDRDVQLFFGSGTQLSVL.

The chain joins TRBV25-1 to TRBJ1-2; possible D gene TRBD1, 5 bases. The V gene lost 1 base and the J gene lost 8 bases, with 14 bases spanning the gap. Germline values: CDR1 MGHDK, CDR2 SYGVNS. The CDR3 runs 14 residues. The CDR3 DNA reads TGTGCCAGCAGTGAATGGGGGGGGTCGCGGGGCTACACCTTC. It translates to CASSEWGGSRGYTF.

A few counts support this clone. Other DNA sequences of this sample code for an identical CDR3. The chain uses TRBV5-1 and TRBJ2-7, with TRBD2 as a possible D gene (6 bases). Deletions cut 0 bases from V and 2 bases from J, with 9 bases between. Germline CDR1 SGHRS, CDR2 YFSETQ. The CDR3 length is 14 residues. This CDR3 is CASSLVGGTYEQYF. The CDR3 DNA follows: TGCGCCAGCAGCTTGGTCGGAGGGACCTACGAGCAGTACTTC.

The rearrangement uses TRBV27 and TRBJ1-3; D is unclear. The length of the CDR3 is 14 residues. V lost 4 bases and J 3 bases, leaving 10 bases between the germline ends. CDR1 is MNHEY and CDR2 is SMNVEV in the germline V gene (reference sequence). CDR3 DNA sequence: TGTGCCAGCAGTTCAGTGGAGGGTGGAAACACCATATATTTT. Amino acids: CASSSVEGGNTIYF.